Below are 17 T cell receptor beta chains sequenced from a single sample in a study of blood T cells in healthy people across ages. A second PCR of about 6 to 11 cycles used a sample-barcoded 5' primer and a J-beta primer mix. TCRdb re-called the 5' RACE reads through MiXCR, storing one row per CDR3 protein. The repertoire includes hundreds of thousands of distinct CDR3 sequences, 20% to 25% of them detected once, and more than 3% sits in the top ten. The sequenced material came from blood. All receptors derive from an older man in good health.

V is TRBV7-2 and J is TRBJ1-1; D not resolved. Germline CDR1 is SGHTA and CDR2 is FQGNSA. Deletions cut 2 bases from V and 12 bases from J, with 13 bases between. The CDR3 totals 12 residues. Here the CDR3 reads CASSLLAGQPFF. CDR3 nucleotides: TGTGCCAGCAGCTTACTTGCCGGCCAGCCTTTCTTT.

This clonotype has more than one count but fewer than ten. The chain employs TRBV7-2 and TRBJ2-1; D is unclear. Trimming stripped 2 bases from V and 4 bases from J, with 18 bases between. The CDR3 has 17 amino acids. The germline V gene has CDR1 SGHTA and CDR2 FQGNSA. The CDR3 spells CASSLTRLTQNYNEQFF. DNA of the CDR3: TGTGCCAGCAGCTTAACCAGGTTAACCCAAAATTACAATGAGCAGTTCTTC. Variable domain in full (rest from reference TRBV7-2 and TRBJ2-1): GAGVSQSPSNKVTEKGKDVELRCDPISGHTALYWYRQSLGQGLEFLIYFQGNSAPDKSGLPSDRFSAERTGGSVSTLTIQRTQQEDSAVYLCASSLTRLTQNYNEQFFGPGTRLTVL.

V and J are TRBV29-1 and TRBJ2-5; TRBD1 matches at 8 bases. The end of the DNA fits TRBJ2-7 better, so the J call may be wrong. This CDR3 has 16 residues. The germline CDR1 and CDR2 sequences are SQVTM and ANQGSEA. The CDR3 DNA reads as TGCAGCGTTGAATTACTGACCGGGGCCCAGGGGGCCGAGCAGTACTTC. It yields the protein CSVELLTGAQGAEQYF.

The chain links TRBV20-1 to TRBJ2-4; 9 positions agree with TRBD1. V shed 7 bases and J 2 bases; nucleotides not matched to a gene: 15. The CDR3 consists of 17 residues. The germline CDR1 and CDR2 sequences are DFQATT and SNEGSKA (reference sequence). The CDR3 loop reads CSGVRDRVLSTKNIQYF. CDR3 in DNA: TGCAGTGGCGTCCGGGACAGGGTTTTATCCACCAAAAACATTCAGTACTTC.

This clonotype was seen more than once but under ten times. V is TRBV20-1 and J is TRBJ2-2, with D uncertain. Germline assignment: CDR1 DFQATT and CDR2 SNEGSKA (reference sequence). This CDR3 has 14 amino acids. Trimming cost V 5 bases and J 5 bases, with 15 bases left between them. Written as DNA, the CDR3 is TGCAGTGCTCGTCCGTTAGCTGTGACCGGGGAGCTGTTTTTT. This sequence encodes CSARPLAVTGELFF.

This clonotype showed up just a few times. The J gene is TRBJ2-5, the V gene TRBV11-2; D tentatively reads TRBD1 or TRBD2 (5 bases each). Germline CDR1 reads SGHAT; CDR2 reads FQNNGV. The length of the CDR3 is 15 residues. V was clipped by 2 bases and J by 5 bases, with 15 bases between them. CDR3 protein: CASSLTGTPKETQYF. The CDR3 DNA reads TGTGCCAGCAGCTTAACTGGGACCCCCAAGGAGACCCAGTACTTC. Full variable domain (remainder filled in from reference TRBV11-2 and TRBJ2-5): EAGVAQSPRYKIIEKRQSVAFWCNPISGHATLYWYQQILGQGPKLLIQFQNNGVVDDSQLPKDRFSAERLKGVDSTLKIQPAKLEDSAVYLCASSLTGTPKETQYFGPGTRLLVL.

The genes are TRBV12-3 or TRBV12-4 and TRBJ2-1; D may match TRBD1 or TRBD2 (6 bases each). The V end was cut by 5 bases, the J end by 4 bases, with 24 bases between. The CDR3 is 18 residues long. The CDR3, as DNA: TGTGCCAGCAGTGTTGGGCCCCTCAGGGGAGGCCCTTACAATGAGCAGTTCTTC. Its translation is CASSVGPLRGGPYNEQFF.

As concerns this clonotype: This could be a read error, since a much larger clone is one nucleotide away. The CDR3 protein is CSASAGAYNERFF. For the CDR3, the DNA is TGCAGTGCTAGCGCGGGTGCCTACAATGAGCGGTTCTTC. V is TRBV20-1 and J is TRBJ2-1; tentatively, D is TRBD2 (5 bases). Germline CDR1 and CDR2: DFQATT and SNEGSKA (reference sequence). This CDR3 contains 13 residues.

This clonotype has at least ten counts. This rearrangement joins TRBV5-1 to TRBJ2-7, with D tentatively TRBD1 (5 bases). This CDR3 comprises 16 residues. V was pared by 1 base and J by 2 bases, with 16 bases between. In germline, CDR1 is SGHRS, CDR2 YFSETQ. This CDR3 is CASSLSRGRDPYEQYF. In DNA, the CDR3 is TGCGCCAGCAGCTTGTCAAGGGGTAGAGACCCCTACGAGCAGTACTTC.

As for this clonotype: The junction departs from germline at one end; a sequencing error may be responsible. The chain has TRBV20-1 and TRBJ2-3; D is undetermined. Germline lookup yields CDR1 DFQATT and CDR2 SNEGSKA (reference sequence). The CDR3 runs 14 residues. In nucleotides, the CDR3 is TGCAGTGCTAGAGACTGGGTTGGAACAGATGCGCAGTATTTT. As protein: CSARDWVGTDAQYF.

This clonotype was picked up a small number of times. This chain uses TRBV5-1 with TRBJ2-5; 7 nucleotides line up with TRBD1. After removal of 6 bases from V and 2 bases from J, the junction contained 16 bases not matched to a gene. CDR1 and CDR2 from the germline V gene are SGHRS and YFSETQ. The CDR3 totals 17 residues. DNA of the CDR3: TGCGCCAGCACCCTAATATCCTTGACAGGGCAACAAGAGACCCAGTACTTC. Its translation is CASTLISLTGQQETQYF.

This clonotype was picked up a small number of times. CDR3 DNA: TGTGCCAGCTCTGCAGTCGAGACCCAGTACTTC. Its protein is CASSAVETQYF. V gene TRBV18 combines with J gene TRBJ2-5; no clear D. The CDR3 is made up of 11 amino acids. V lost 6 bases and J lost 5, with 7 bases in between. Germline CDR1 reads KGHSH; CDR2 reads LQKENI. The full variable domain, rest sourced from reference TRBV18 and TRBJ2-5, is NAGVMQNPRHLVRRRGQEARLRCSPMKGHSHVYWYRQLPEEGLKFMVYLQKENIIDESGMPKERFSAEFPKEGPSILRIQQVVRGDSAAYFCASSAVETQYFGPGTRLLVL.

In this sample, this clonotype turned up many times. This chain uses TRBV7-6 with TRBJ2-5, with D perhaps TRBD1 (6 bases). With 5 bases removed from V and 2 bases from J, the gap between germline ends came to 15 bases. Germline V gene sequence: CDR1 SGHVS, CDR2 FNYEAQ. There are 15 residues in the CDR3. CDR3 DNA: TGTGCCAGCAGCCTGGGCTTGGACAGACAAGAGACCCAGTACTTC. It yields the protein CASSLGLDRQETQYF. The full variable domain, with the rest looked up from reference TRBV7-6 and TRBJ2-5, is GAGVSQSPRYKVTKRGQDVALRCDPISGHVSLYWYRQALGQGPEFLTYFNYEAQQDKSGLPNDRFSAERPEGSISTLTIQRTEQRDSAMYRCASSLGLDRQETQYFGPGTRLLVL.

The V call is TRBV2, the J call TRBJ1-1; 7 bases fit TRBD1. CDR1 and CDR2 (germline): SNHLY, FYNNEI. The CDR3 consists of 13 residues. The J segment lost 4 bases and the V segment lost 6 bases, leaving 5 bases of the junction unmatched. The CDR3 spells CASRLQGSTEAFF. The CDR3 nucleotides read TGTGCCAGCAGGTTACAGGGGAGCACTGAAGCTTTCTTT.

This clonotype was counted a few times. V usage is TRBV6-6 and J usage is TRBJ2-2, with 11 bases aligning to TRBD2. V gave up 3 bases and J gave up 5 bases; unmatched junction bases: 2. The germline CDR1 and CDR2 sequences are MNHNY and SVGAGI (reference sequence). CDR3 size: 15 residues. CDR3 residues: CASSYTSGRTGELFF. In nucleotides, the CDR3 is TGTGCCAGCAGTTATACTAGCGGGAGAACCGGGGAGCTGTTTTTT.

This clonotype has ten or more counts. The genes are TRBV20-1 and TRBJ2-3, with 7 nucleotides matching TRBD2. V lost 3 bases and J lost 3; bases outside the gene matches: 18. The CDR3 has 18 residues. CDR1 DFQATT and CDR2 SNEGSKA come from the germline V gene (reference sequence). The DNA for the CDR3 is TGCAGTGCTAGGTTCAAAGCTGGTGTGGGAGGGCCAACAGATACGCAGTATTTT. Translating it yields CSARFKAGVGGPTDTQYF.

This clonotype was seen a single time. V and J are TRBV3-1 and TRBJ1-3; tentative D call: TRBD1 (6 bases). Trimming left V 4 bases short and J 0 bases short, with 13 bases between. Germline V lookup: CDR1 LGHDT, CDR2 YNNKEL (reference sequence). The CDR3 contains 16 residues. This chain's CDR3 is CASSLSRGASGNTIYF. In DNA, the CDR3 is TGTGCCAGCAGCCTAAGTCGGGGGGCCTCTGGAAACACCATATATTTT.